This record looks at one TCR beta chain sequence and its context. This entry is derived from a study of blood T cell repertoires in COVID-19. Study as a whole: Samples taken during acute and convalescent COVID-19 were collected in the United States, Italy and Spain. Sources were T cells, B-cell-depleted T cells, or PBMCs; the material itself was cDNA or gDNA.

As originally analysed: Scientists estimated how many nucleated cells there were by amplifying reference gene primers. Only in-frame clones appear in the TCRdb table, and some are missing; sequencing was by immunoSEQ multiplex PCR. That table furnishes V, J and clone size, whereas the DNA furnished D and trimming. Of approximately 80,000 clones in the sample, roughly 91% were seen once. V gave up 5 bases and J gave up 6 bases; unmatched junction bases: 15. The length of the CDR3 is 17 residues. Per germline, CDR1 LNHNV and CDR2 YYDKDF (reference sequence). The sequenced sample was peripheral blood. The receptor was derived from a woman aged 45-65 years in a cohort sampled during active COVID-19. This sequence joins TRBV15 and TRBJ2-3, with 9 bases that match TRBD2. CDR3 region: CATSAPAGSSGSDTQYF. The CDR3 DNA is TGTGCCACCAGCGCCCCCGCAGGGAGTAGCGGGAGTGATACGCAGTATTTT.